Given below is one T cell receptor beta chain in context. Its target is unknown. Deletions cut 7 bases from V and 3 bases from J, with 16 bases between. Germline V gene lookup returns CDR1 SEHNR and CDR2 FQNEAQ (reference sequence). The CDR3 loop spans 15 amino acids. Profiling relied on immunoSEQ multiplex PCR, and the TCRdb table lists in-frame clones only, not all of them. The sample records roughly 200,000 clones, about 89% being singletons. While the first cohort had over 650 subjects, the donors belonged to the separate validation cohort of over a hundred subjects. The sample belongs to a study of cytomegalovirus exposure and HLA in healthy donors. Broader study findings: There were some public TCRs occurring in many donors, but most TCR sequences were rare. According to a subsequent analysis, TCR clusters from the first cohort were inclined to appear together in the 120 validation repertoires. The listing of about 150 TCR beta chains classed them as cytomegalovirus-associated.

This chain uses TRBV7-9 with TRBJ2-1; unclear D gene. The sequence was obtained from a man aged 25 to 45 in good health and CMV-seropositive. The sample was PBMCs. The chain's CDR3 is CASTSWQRGYNEQFF. The CDR3 DNA sequence: TGTGCCAGCACCTCTTGGCAAAGAGGCTACAATGAGCAGTTCTTC.